Following are 3 T cell receptor beta chains from one sample sequenced in a study of cytomegalovirus exposure and HLA in healthy donors. PCR amplification relied on 60 Vbeta primers (plus 13 Jbeta primers). TCRdb's copy holds only in-frame clones and misses some; the assay was immunoSEQ multiplex PCR. Of roughly 200,000 clones detected, around a tenth appear once; the ten largest clones hold 1% to 1.5%. The material sequenced was PBMCs. The receptors come from a woman aged 25 to 39 in good health and CMV-seropositive.

The chain combines TRBV4-2 with TRBJ2-1; TRBD2 agrees at 7 bases. The V gene end was trimmed by 0 bases and the J gene end by 4 bases; junction bases not matched to a gene: 6. This CDR3 is 16 amino acids long. Germline lookup yields CDR1 LGHNA and CDR2 YNFKEQ. The DNA for the CDR3 is TGTGCCAGCAGCCAAGATAGAGCGGGACGGTACAATGAGCAGTTCTTC. This codes for CASSQDRAGRYNEQFF.

This chain links TRBV6-6 with TRBJ2-7; TRBD2 matches 8 bases. CDR3 length: 13 residues. Germline trimming cut 6 bases from V and 4 bases from J; bases unmatched to any gene: 5. Germline V gives CDR1 MNHNY, CDR2 SVGAGI (reference sequence). CDR3 bases: TGTGCCAGCAGCCCAGCGGGAGTATACGAGCAGTACTTC. It translates to CASSPAGVYEQYF.

This chain joins TRBV6-6 and TRBJ1-3, with D possibly matching TRBD1 (5 bases). The V end was cut by 10 bases, the J end by 0 bases, with 10 bases between. CDR3 size: 13 residues. Germline V gene lookup returns CDR1 MNHNY and CDR2 SVGAGI (reference sequence). As DNA, the CDR3 is TGTGCCACCTTGACAGTCTCTGGAAACACCATATATTTT. Its translation is CATLTVSGNTIYF.